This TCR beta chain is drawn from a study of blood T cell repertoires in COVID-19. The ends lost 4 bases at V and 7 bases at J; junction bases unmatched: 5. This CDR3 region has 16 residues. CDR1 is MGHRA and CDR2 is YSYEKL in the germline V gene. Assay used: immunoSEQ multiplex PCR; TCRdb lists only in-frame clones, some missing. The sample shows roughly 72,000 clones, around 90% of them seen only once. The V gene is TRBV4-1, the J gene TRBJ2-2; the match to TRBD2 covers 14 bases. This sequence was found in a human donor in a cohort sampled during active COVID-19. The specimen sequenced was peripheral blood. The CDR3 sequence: CASSLTSGRAGGELFF. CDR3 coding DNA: TGCGCCAGCAGCCTGACTAGCGGGAGGGCCGGCGGGGAGCTGTTTTTT.